The next 18 T cell receptor beta chains were all read from a single sample in a study of shared clonotypes between healthy human individuals. Clones were read by immunoSEQ multiplex PCR, and TCRdb kept only the in-frame ones, dropping some. This sample has about 2.4 million clones, with 90% to 95% found just once. Sequencing input: naive CD4+ T cells from PBMCs. Noted subset: CD45RA+ positively selected. Source of these receptors: a young man in good health. Some clones in this sample may be carry-over from other donors' samples.

The V and J genes are TRBV2 and TRBJ2-3; a weak D match, TRBD1 (6 bases). V lost 6 bases to trimming and J lost 1 base, with 8 bases between them. This CDR3 contains 13 residues. Germline V gene sequence: CDR1 SNHLY, CDR2 FYNNEI. CDR3 residues: CASSRQGTDTQYF. The DNA for the CDR3 is TGTGCCAGCAGCCGACAGGGCACAGATACGCAGTATTTT.

This chain links TRBV5-1 with TRBJ2-5; TRBD2 is a possible D gene (5 bases). From germline, CDR1 is SGHRS and CDR2 YFSETQ. The CDR3 extends over 14 amino acids. V lost 0 bases and J lost 4, with 10 bases in between. The chain's CDR3 is CASSLARGSETQYF. In DNA, the CDR3 is TGCGCCAGCAGCTTGGCCCGGGGATCAGAGACCCAGTACTTC.

The gene calls are TRBV30 and TRBJ2-5; 14 bases match TRBD2. This CDR3 is built from 17 residues. Trimming cost V 8 bases and J 4 bases; bases outside gene matches: 15. Germline-derived CDR1 and CDR2 are GTSNPN and SVGIG (reference sequence). The CDR3 bases are TGTGCCCACGACGGACTAGCGGGAGGACGGGGCGTAGAGACCCAGTACTTC. It yields the protein CAHDGLAGGRGVETQYF.

V and J are TRBV7-9 and TRBJ1-3, with 7 bases identical to TRBD1. J gave up 0 bases and V 5 bases, and 7 bases lay outside the gene matches. Per the germline V gene, CDR1 is SEHNR and CDR2 is FQNEAQ (reference sequence). CDR3 length: 16 amino acids. Here the CDR3 DNA reads TGTGCCAGCAGCGGCCGGACAGGCGGCTCTGGAAACACCATATATTTT. This encodes CASSGRTGGSGNTIYF.

This clone appeared a single time. This chain links TRBV6-1 with TRBJ1-5; 9 nucleotides align to TRBD1. Looked up from germline, CDR1 is MNHNS and CDR2 is SASEGT. This CDR3 contains 15 residues. V dropped 2 bases and J dropped 10; count of bases not matched to a gene: 9. CDR3 region: CASSERRTGDGPQHF. As DNA, the CDR3 is TGTGCCAGCAGTGAACGAAGGACAGGGGATGGACCCCAGCATTTT.

This clone showed up just once. The chain couples TRBV5-4 to TRBJ1-6; D uncertain. The CDR3 runs 13 residues. V shed 4 bases and J shed 8 bases, with 10 bases lying between them. Germline V lookup: CDR1 SGHNT, CDR2 YYREEE (reference sequence). In DNA form, the CDR3 reads TGTGCCAGCAGCCCCCGCCTGTATTCACCCCTCCACTTT. It codes for CASSPRLYSPLHF. Together with reference TRBV5-4 and TRBJ1-6, the CDR3 gives the full variable domain: ETGVTQSPTHLIKTRGQQVTLRCSSQSGHNTVSWYQQALGQGPQFIFQYYREEENGRGNFPPRFSGLQFPNYSSELNVNALELDDSALYLCASSPRLYSPLHFGNGTRLTVT.

The gene calls are TRBV6-6 and TRBJ2-3, with a tentative D call TRBD2 (6 bases). This CDR3 comprises 15 residues. Per germline, CDR1 MNHNY and CDR2 SVGAGI (reference sequence). V was cut by 6 bases and J by 1 base, with 14 bases left in between. The CDR3 DNA follows: TGTGCCAGCAGGACGGAGGGTGTGGGCACAGATACGCAGTATTTT. The encoded protein is CASRTEGVGTDTQYF.

The chain employs TRBV7-2 and TRBJ2-7; tentatively, D is TRBD2 (5 bases). CDR3 size: 15 residues. Germline CDR1 is SGHTA and CDR2 is FQGNSA. Trimming pared 2 bases from V and 5 bases from J, leaving 16 bases between. The CDR3 sequence: CASSLSREPFDEQYF. The CDR3 DNA is TGTGCCAGCAGCTTATCCCGGGAACCTTTCGACGAGCAGTACTTC.

J is TRBJ2-3 and V is TRBV5-5; D is uncertain. Germline V gives CDR1 SGHKS, CDR2 YYEKEE (reference sequence). The CDR3 is made up of 13 amino acids. V was pared by 2 bases and J by 4 bases, with 8 bases between. CDR3 nucleotide sequence: TGTGCCAGCAGCTTAGGCCGTCCAGATACGCAGTATTTT. This sequence encodes CASSLGRPDTQYF.

The gene calls are TRBV27 and TRBJ1-2; D remains ambiguous. CDR1 and CDR2 (germline): MNHEY, SMNVEV (reference sequence). The CDR3 has 13 amino acids. V shed 5 bases and J shed 6 bases, with 13 bases lying between them. CDR3 residues: CASSGPLWNGYTF. The CDR3 region has the DNA TGTGCCAGCAGTGGACCCCTTTGGAATGGCTACACCTTC.

This chain connects TRBV5-1 to TRBJ1-2; TRBD1 matches at 11 bases. The V segment lost 0 bases and the J segment 2 bases; nucleotides outside the gene matches: 3. Germline V gene sequence: CDR1 SGHRS, CDR2 YFSETQ. This CDR3 is built from 16 residues. The DNA of the CDR3 is TGCGCCAGCAGCTTGGGGACAGGGGGCGCCAACTATGGCTACACCTTC. Its translation is CASSLGTGGANYGYTF.

The gene calls are TRBV9 and TRBJ2-3; 10 nucleotides match TRBD1. The V and J ends lost 4 bases and 2 bases, in that order; junction bases with no gene match: 13. CDR3 length: 18 amino acids. The germline gives CDR1 SGDLS, CDR2 YYNGEE. CDR3 nucleotides: TGTGCCAGCAGCATGCAGACAGGGGGCACAGGGGCCACAGATACGCAGTATTTT. This translates into CASSMQTGGTGATDTQYF.

The V gene is TRBV10-1, the J gene TRBJ2-1; D not certain. Germline assignment: CDR1 WNHNN and CDR2 SYGVQD (reference sequence). The CDR3 runs to 16 residues. V lost 0 bases and J lost 9, with 18 bases in between. The CDR3 loop is CASSESRIYYQCEQFF. The CDR3 DNA is TGCGCCAGCAGTGAGTCGAGAATATACTACCAGTGTGAGCAGTTCTTC.

The rearrangement joins TRBV5-1 to TRBJ1-3, with 7 bases aligning to TRBD1. Germline V gene sequence: CDR1 SGHRS, CDR2 YFSETQ. The CDR3 is 16 residues long. With 4 bases clipped from V and 1 base from J, the junction kept 8 bases outside the gene matches. The CDR3 here is CASSTGQSTSGNTIYF. The CDR3 DNA reads TGCGCCAGCAGCACGGGACAGTCGACGTCTGGAAACACCATATATTTT.

This clone was seen just once. This chain links TRBV10-3 with TRBJ1-6; D is possibly TRBD1 (6 bases). V gave up 3 bases and J gave up 7 bases, with 7 bases separating them. This CDR3 spans 13 amino acids. Germline lookup yields CDR1 ENHRY and CDR2 SYGVKD. Here the CDR3 reads CAISDQGNSPLHF. The CDR3 DNA sequence: TGTGCCATCAGTGACCAGGGGAATTCACCCCTCCACTTT.

This chain uses TRBV11-2 with TRBJ2-7, with 9 bases identical to TRBD1. This CDR3 contains 15 residues. The germline V gene encodes CDR1 SGHAT and CDR2 FQNNGV. The ends lost 6 bases at V and 5 bases at J; junction bases unmatched: 11. CDR3 nucleotides: TGTGCCAGCAGGCCTATCCGGGACAGGGCCAACGAGCAGTACTTC. As protein: CASRPIRDRANEQYF.

This chain connects TRBV7-2 to TRBJ2-7, with D unresolved. Trimming removed 1 base at V and 0 bases at J, with 7 bases between. CDR3 length: 14 amino acids. CDR1 and CDR2 (germline): SGHTA, FQGNSA. The CDR3 region is CASSLEGFSYEQYF. The CDR3 bases are TGTGCCAGCAGCTTAGAAGGCTTCTCCTACGAGCAGTACTTC.

This clone was detected only once. The chain carries TRBV9 and TRBJ1-3, with 7 bases lining up with TRBD1. The CDR3 loop spans 17 amino acids. Germline V gene lookup returns CDR1 SGDLS and CDR2 YYNGEE. V was pared by 4 bases and J by 0 bases, with 10 bases of the junction left unmatched. CDR3 in amino acids: CASSPFGTVSSGNTIYF. The CDR3 nucleotides are TGTGCCAGCAGCCCCTTCGGGACAGTCTCCTCTGGAAACACCATATATTTT.